This TCR beta chain appears in the sequencing data of a study of siplizumab effects on memory and regulatory T cells. The study, taken as a whole, reports: The drug siplizumab significantly decreased the alloreactive sequences that could be traced to unstimulated CD4+ memory cells. Suppressive function of proliferating Tregs from siplizumab cultures was not confirmed.

The CDR3 spans 13 residues. The V end was cut by 4 bases, the J end by 1 base, with 8 bases between. Per the germline V gene, CDR1 is SGDLS and CDR2 is YYNGEE. Roughly 100,000 TCR templates underwent assay in every sample. TCRdb's table, derived via immunoSEQ multiplex PCR, lists solely in-frame clones and lacks some. Seen here are 100,000 or so clones, just under 95% observed once, and the top ten hold roughly 0.17%. This clone was seen a few times. Antigen specificity is unknown. Sequencing used non-Treg CD4+ T cells sorted from blood. The sequence came from a human donor in good health. The chain uses TRBV9 and TRBJ1-1; D perhaps matches TRBD1 (5 bases). The CDR3 DNA is TGTGCCAGCAGCCCGGGACGGAACACTGAAGCTTTCTTT. Protein product: CASSPGRNTEAFF.